A single sample is the source of the 32 T cell receptor beta chains below, sequenced in a study of blood T cells in healthy people across ages. Combining a sample-barcoded 5' primer with a J-beta primer mix, a second PCR ran for roughly 7 to 12 cycles. One entry per CDR3 protein results from TCRdb running MiXCR on the 5' RACE reads. The data show some 700,000 distinct CDR3 sequences, with around 40% seen just once and 20% to 25% held by the top ten. The sequencing sample was made of blood. The receptors stem from a woman aged 60-70 years in good health.

The chain has TRBV6-1 and TRBJ2-3; TRBD1 aligns across 10 bases. The CDR3 contains 17 residues. V lost 3 bases and J lost 6; bases outside the gene matches: 12. From germline, CDR1 is MNHNS and CDR2 SASEGT. This chain's CDR3 is CASSDHVPGQGTDTQYF. CDR3 nucleotide sequence: TGTGCCAGCAGTGACCACGTCCCGGGACAGGGGACCGATACGCAGTATTTT.

The V and J genes are TRBV20-1 and TRBJ2-5; 8 nucleotides align to TRBD1. The end of the DNA aligns better with TRBJ2-7, so the J call may be wrong. Germline V gene lookup returns CDR1 DFQATT and CDR2 SNEGSKA (reference sequence). This CDR3 has 13 residues. The CDR3 reads CSARAGGVPEQYF. CDR3 DNA sequence: TGCAGTGCTAGGGCAGGGGGCGTCCCCGAGCAGTACTTC.

The chain combines TRBV6-5 with TRBJ2-7, with 10 bases fitting TRBD1. CDR1 is MNHEY, CDR2 SVGAGI, per germline. This CDR3 has 14 residues. Trimming took 7 bases from V and 2 from J; bases not matched to a gene: 5. The CDR3 sequence: CASTGTGAPYEQYF. The CDR3 DNA reads TGTGCCAGCACCGGGACAGGGGCCCCCTACGAGCAGTACTTC.

This clonotype has a handful of counts. The chain couples TRBV7-2 to TRBJ2-3; 10 bases map to TRBD2. Germline CDR1 reads SGHTA; CDR2 reads FQGNSA. V was pared by 5 bases and J by 0 bases, with 14 bases of the junction left unmatched. The CDR3 is made up of 19 amino acids. CDR3 coding DNA: TGTGCCAGCAGCCTGGAGAGTCTAGCGGGAGTCATTAGCACAGATACGCAGTATTTT. It translates to CASSLESLAGVISTDTQYF.

In its sample, this clonotype was seen a few times. This rearrangement joins TRBV10-2 to TRBJ2-3; D perhaps matches TRBD2 (7 bases). Germline values: CDR1 WSHSY, CDR2 SAAADI. This CDR3 region has 13 residues. V was cut by 8 bases and J by 1 base, with 10 bases left in between. CDR3 amino acids: CASGGGGTDTQYF. In DNA form, the CDR3 reads TGCGCCAGCGGGGGGGGCGGCACAGATACGCAGTATTTT.

The V call is TRBV7-3, the J call TRBJ2-1; the match to TRBD2 covers 8 bases. There are 16 residues in the CDR3. J gave up 4 bases and V 6 bases, and 11 bases lay outside the gene matches. The germline V gene encodes CDR1 SGHTA and CDR2 FQGTGA. CDR3 protein: CASSSTPGLEYNEQFF. The CDR3 DNA sequence: TGTGCCAGCAGTTCAACCCCGGGACTAGAGTACAATGAGCAGTTCTTC.

V is TRBV27 and J is TRBJ2-7, with 11 nucleotides matching TRBD2. Germline trimming cut 1 base from V and 3 bases from J; bases unmatched to any gene: 14. The CDR3 has 19 residues. Per the germline V gene, CDR1 is MNHEY and CDR2 is SMNVEV (reference sequence). DNA for the CDR3: TGTGCCAGCAGTTTATTGAGTCTAGCGGGGGGAAGCGCGCGCTACGAGCAGTACTTC. Protein product: CASSLLSLAGGSARYEQYF.

About this clonotype: The junction does not match germline at one end; this may be a read error. The chain has TRBV7-2 and TRBJ2-1; no reliable D call. The CDR3 totals 14 residues. The V gene's germline CDR1 is SGHTA and CDR2 FQGNSA. CDR3 loop: CASSLLGIYKEQFF. The CDR3 coding sequence is TGTGCCAGCAGCTTGCTGGGGATATACAAGGAGCAGTTCTTC.

This clonotype was found a few times. The genes are TRBV11-2 and TRBJ2-7; D remains unclear. Trimming shortened V by 5 bases and J by 3 bases, and 20 bases separated the two germline ends. The CDR3 length is 16 residues. Germline V gene sequence: CDR1 SGHAT, CDR2 FQNNGV. The CDR3 DNA is TGTGCCAGCAGCCCCAAGGGTCCTCAAGAGTTCTACGAGCAGTACTTC. Residues: CASSPKGPQEFYEQYF. Full variable domain (missing parts from reference TRBV11-2 and TRBJ2-7): EAGVAQSPRYKIIEKRQSVAFWCNPISGHATLYWYQQILGQGPKLLIQFQNNGVVDDSQLPKDRFSAERLKGVDSTLKIQPAKLEDSAVYLCASSPKGPQEFYEQYFGPGTRLTVT.

There are many counts of this clonotype. Here the CDR3 reads CASSRAGANVLTF. The DNA for the CDR3 is TGCGCCAGCAGCCGGGCGGGGGCCAACGTCCTGACTTTC. The chain employs TRBV5-1 and TRBJ2-6; D gene ambiguous. Deletions cut 4 bases from V and 4 bases from J, with 6 bases between. Germline V gene sequence: CDR1 SGHRS, CDR2 YFSETQ. CDR3 size: 13 residues.

As for this clonotype: A junction boundary mismatches the germline segment, possibly from a read error. V gene TRBV28 combines with J gene TRBJ2-5, with D unresolved. CDR3 length: 14 residues. From germline, CDR1 is MDHEN and CDR2 SYDVKM. CDR3 region: CAGSLAGVQETQYF. CDR3 coding DNA: TGTGCCGGCAGCCTTGCAGGAGTTCAAGAGACCCAGTACTTC. Combining the CDR3 with reference TRBV28 and TRBJ2-5 gives the whole variable domain DVKVTQSSRYLVKRTGEKVFLECVQDMDHENMFWYRQDPGLGLRLIYFSYDVKMKEKGDIPEGYSVSREKKERFSLILESASTNQTSMYLCAGSLAGVQETQYFGPGTRLLVL.

This clonotype was counted between two and nine times. V is TRBV9 and J is TRBJ1-6; D is perhaps TRBD1 (5 bases). The CDR3 totals 16 residues. Germline lookup yields CDR1 SGDLS and CDR2 YYNGEE. The V end was cut by 4 bases, the J end by 7 bases, with 18 bases between. CDR3 nucleotide sequence: TGTGCCAGCAGCCTCGGTACGGGGGAAGGGAATTCACCCCTCCACTTT. Protein sequence: CASSLGTGEGNSPLHF.

Here the CDR3 reads CASSQAVRDTGELFF. The CDR3 DNA follows: TGTGCCAGCAGCCAAGCAGTCAGAGACACCGGGGAGCTGTTTTTT. The rearrangement uses TRBV3-1 and TRBJ2-2; D call uncertain. The V end was cut by 1 base, the J end by 3 bases, with 9 bases between. This CDR3 is built from 15 residues. Germline V gives CDR1 LGHDT, CDR2 YNNKEL (reference sequence). The whole variable domain, filled in from reference TRBV3-1 and TRBJ2-2, reads DTAVSQTPKYLVTQMGNDKSIKCEQNLGHDTMYWYKQDSKKFLKIMFSYNNKELIINETVPNRFSPKSPDKAHLNLHINSLELGDSAVYFCASSQAVRDTGELFFGEGSRLTVL.

This clonotype was seen a few times. The V call is TRBV10-3, the J call TRBJ1-1; TRBD1 agrees at 7 bases. With V trimmed by 7 bases and J by 1 base, 6 bases remained unmatched. This CDR3 has 14 amino acids. In germline, CDR1 is ENHRY, CDR2 SYGVKD. CDR3 DNA: TGTGCCATCACCGCGGGACAGTGGAACACTGAAGCTTTCTTT. Amino acids: CAITAGQWNTEAFF.

J is TRBJ2-1 and V is TRBV3-1, with 10 bases matching TRBD2. This CDR3 spans 17 amino acids. CDR1 LGHDT and CDR2 YNNKEL come from the germline V gene (reference sequence). V lost 0 bases to trimming and J lost 5 bases; unmatched junction nucleotides: 7. The CDR3 DNA follows: TGTGCCAGCAGCCAAGATCTAGCGGGGGACCCTCACAATGAGCAGTTCTTC. The encoded protein is CASSQDLAGDPHNEQFF.

V gene TRBV6-2 or TRBV6-3 combines with J gene TRBJ1-5; D is possibly TRBD1 (5 bases). Trimming cost V 8 bases and J 2 bases, with 10 bases left between them. This CDR3 contains 13 residues. CDR1 is MNHEY, CDR2 SVGEGT, per germline. The CDR3 DNA follows: TGTGCCAGCCTGGGGGTAGGCAATCAGCCCCAGCATTTT. Amino acids: CASLGVGNQPQHF.

The CDR3 DNA is TGTGCCACCTACCCGGGAGCGGGGGGCGGTGAGACCCAGTACTTC. Amino acid sequence: CATYPGAGGGETQYF. This rearrangement joins TRBV10-3 to TRBJ2-5, with TRBD2 matching over 9 bases. With V trimmed by 10 bases and J by 5 bases, 14 bases remained unmatched. Germline V gives CDR1 ENHRY, CDR2 SYGVKD. The CDR3 runs 15 residues.

This clonotype has ten or more counts. The rearrangement links TRBV4-3 to TRBJ2-7; D is uncertain. V was trimmed by 0 bases and J by 0 bases, leaving 6 bases between them. Per the germline V gene, CDR1 is LGHNA and CDR2 is YSLEER. This CDR3 contains 14 residues. In DNA form, the CDR3 reads TGCGCCAGCAGCCAAGACATCATCTCCTACGAGCAGTACTTC. This codes for CASSQDIISYEQYF.

The CDR3 spells CASGLTQLAGAYQEQYF. The CDR3 DNA reads as TGTGCCAGCGGCCTAACCCAACTAGCGGGAGCTTACCAGGAGCAGTACTTC. The V gene is TRBV7-2, the J gene TRBJ2-7; 11 bases are a match to TRBD2. V lost 8 bases to trimming and J lost 7 bases; unmatched junction nucleotides: 19. Germline V CDR1 and CDR2: SGHTA, FQGNSA. This CDR3 spans 17 amino acids.

This clonotype was observed a single time. The V gene is TRBV20-1, the J gene TRBJ2-7; unclear D gene. The end of the DNA is better explained by TRBJ2-5, so the J call may be wrong. The CDR3 is 14 amino acids. Germline CDR1 DFQATT, CDR2 SNEGSKA (reference sequence). CDR3 sequence reads: CSAFLSGKRETQYF. The DNA for the CDR3 is TGCAGTGCTTTTTTATCCGGAAAGAGGGAGACCCAGTACTTC.

This chain links TRBV7-2 with TRBJ2-3; no clear D gene. CDR1 and CDR2 from the germline V gene are SGHTA and FQGNSA. The CDR3 loop spans 15 amino acids. V lost 3 bases, J lost 0 bases, and 10 bases lay in between. DNA of the CDR3: TGTGCCAGCAGCTTGAGGCGGTCTAGCACAGATACGCAGTATTTT. Its translation is CASSLRRSSTDTQYF.

The chain carries TRBV27 and TRBJ2-3, with 10 bases lining up with TRBD2. Trimming cost V 4 bases and J 6 bases; bases outside gene matches: 10. Germline V gene lookup returns CDR1 MNHEY and CDR2 SMNVEV (reference sequence). This CDR3 spans 16 amino acids. The CDR3 nucleotides read TGTGCCAGCAGTTCAACCATCCCGGGACTAGCGGATACGCAGTATTTT. Protein sequence: CASSSTIPGLADTQYF.

The chain links TRBV7-9 to TRBJ2-1; D may be TRBD2 (6 bases). Germline V CDR1 and CDR2: SEHNR, FQNEAQ (reference sequence). CDR3 size: 13 residues. Trimming took off 4 bases at V and 9 bases at J, with 13 bases between the two ends. CDR3 amino acids: CASSSRGLLEQFF. For the CDR3, the DNA is TGTGCCAGCAGCTCGCGGGGTCTGCTTGAGCAGTTCTTC.

The chain links TRBV7-2 to TRBJ2-7, with TRBD2 matching over 16 bases. The V gene end was trimmed by 1 base and the J gene end by 0 bases; junction bases not matched to a gene: 6. The CDR3 runs 19 residues. Germline V CDR1 and CDR2: SGHTA, FQGNSA. Written as DNA, the CDR3 is TGTGCCAGCAGCTTAGGGGGACTAGCGGGAGGGACAAGCTCCTACGAGCAGTACTTC. Translation gives CASSLGGLAGGTSSYEQYF.

CDR3 loop: CSAREDRSNEKLFF. DNA of the CDR3: TGCAGTGCTAGAGAAGACAGAAGTAATGAAAAACTGTTTTTT. The gene calls are TRBV20-1 and TRBJ1-4, with D perhaps matching TRBD1 (5 bases). The CDR3 covers 14 residues. Germline CDR1 reads DFQATT; CDR2 reads SNEGSKA (reference sequence). V gave up 0 bases and J gave up 4 bases, with 9 bases separating them.

This clonotype occurred many times. The gene calls are TRBV4-1 and TRBJ2-1, with 7 bases matching TRBD1. The CDR3 loop spans 14 amino acids. Germline V CDR1 and CDR2: MGHRA, YSYEKL. The V segment lost 0 bases and the J segment 7 bases; nucleotides outside the gene matches: 3. The CDR3 DNA sequence: TGCGCCAGCAGCCAAGAAAGGGGGCCAAATGAGCAGTTCTTC. This gives the protein CASSQERGPNEQFF.

In its sample, this clonotype was seen many times. V usage is TRBV6-2 or TRBV6-3 and J usage is TRBJ2-5, with TRBD1 as a possible D gene (6 bases). CDR3 length: 14 amino acids. V dropped 5 bases and J dropped 5 bases, with 15 bases sitting between them. Per the germline V gene, CDR1 is MNHEY and CDR2 is SVGEGT. CDR3 in amino acids: CASSAHRDRETQYF. As DNA, the CDR3 is TGTGCCAGCAGTGCCCACAGGGATCGGGAGACCCAGTACTTC.

The chain has TRBV28 and TRBJ2-6; 10 nucleotides align to TRBD1. Germline lookup yields CDR1 MDHEN and CDR2 SYDVKM. V gave up 10 bases and J gave up 2 bases; unmatched junction bases: 5. The CDR3 totals 15 residues. CDR3 residues: CATGTGETGANVLTF. The CDR3 nucleotides read TGTGCCACTGGGACAGGGGAAACTGGGGCCAACGTCCTGACTTTC.

The chain carries TRBV3-1 and TRBJ2-3, with D possibly being TRBD1 (5 bases). Germline V gives CDR1 LGHDT, CDR2 YNNKEL (reference sequence). The CDR3 consists of 16 residues. Trimming left V 4 bases short and J 0 bases short, with 14 bases between. DNA of the CDR3: TGTGCCAGCAGCCGAGATCTAGGGGTTAGCACAGATACGCAGTATTTT. Its translation is CASSRDLGVSTDTQYF.

The V gene is TRBV27, the J gene TRBJ2-5; 7 nucleotides agree with TRBD1. Trimming took 5 bases from V and 5 from J; bases not matched to a gene: 11. This CDR3 is 15 amino acids long. Germline values: CDR1 MNHEY, CDR2 SMNVEV (reference sequence). This CDR3 is CASSLRQGFGETQYF. Written as DNA, the CDR3 is TGTGCCAGCAGTCTTCGACAGGGTTTTGGGGAGACCCAGTACTTC.

The CDR3 DNA sequence: TGTGCCAGCAGCTTAAAAGGGACGGGAGGAGGCACCTTC. This encodes CASSLKGTGGGTF. This chain links TRBV7-2 with TRBJ1-2, with a weak D call TRBD1 (5 bases). This CDR3 spans 13 amino acids. V was shortened by 2 bases and J by 13 bases, with 17 bases between the two germline ends. Looked up from germline, CDR1 is SGHTA and CDR2 is FQGNSA.

The V call is TRBV20-1, the J call TRBJ2-7; 8 bases match TRBD1. There are 14 residues in the CDR3. The trim removed 5 bases at V and 5 bases at J, leaving 11 bases unmatched. CDR1 is DFQATT, CDR2 SNEGSKA, per germline (reference sequence). CDR3 nucleotides: TGCAGTGCTCCCTTCCGGACAGGGAACCACGAGCAGTACTTC. This codes for CSAPFRTGNHEQYF.